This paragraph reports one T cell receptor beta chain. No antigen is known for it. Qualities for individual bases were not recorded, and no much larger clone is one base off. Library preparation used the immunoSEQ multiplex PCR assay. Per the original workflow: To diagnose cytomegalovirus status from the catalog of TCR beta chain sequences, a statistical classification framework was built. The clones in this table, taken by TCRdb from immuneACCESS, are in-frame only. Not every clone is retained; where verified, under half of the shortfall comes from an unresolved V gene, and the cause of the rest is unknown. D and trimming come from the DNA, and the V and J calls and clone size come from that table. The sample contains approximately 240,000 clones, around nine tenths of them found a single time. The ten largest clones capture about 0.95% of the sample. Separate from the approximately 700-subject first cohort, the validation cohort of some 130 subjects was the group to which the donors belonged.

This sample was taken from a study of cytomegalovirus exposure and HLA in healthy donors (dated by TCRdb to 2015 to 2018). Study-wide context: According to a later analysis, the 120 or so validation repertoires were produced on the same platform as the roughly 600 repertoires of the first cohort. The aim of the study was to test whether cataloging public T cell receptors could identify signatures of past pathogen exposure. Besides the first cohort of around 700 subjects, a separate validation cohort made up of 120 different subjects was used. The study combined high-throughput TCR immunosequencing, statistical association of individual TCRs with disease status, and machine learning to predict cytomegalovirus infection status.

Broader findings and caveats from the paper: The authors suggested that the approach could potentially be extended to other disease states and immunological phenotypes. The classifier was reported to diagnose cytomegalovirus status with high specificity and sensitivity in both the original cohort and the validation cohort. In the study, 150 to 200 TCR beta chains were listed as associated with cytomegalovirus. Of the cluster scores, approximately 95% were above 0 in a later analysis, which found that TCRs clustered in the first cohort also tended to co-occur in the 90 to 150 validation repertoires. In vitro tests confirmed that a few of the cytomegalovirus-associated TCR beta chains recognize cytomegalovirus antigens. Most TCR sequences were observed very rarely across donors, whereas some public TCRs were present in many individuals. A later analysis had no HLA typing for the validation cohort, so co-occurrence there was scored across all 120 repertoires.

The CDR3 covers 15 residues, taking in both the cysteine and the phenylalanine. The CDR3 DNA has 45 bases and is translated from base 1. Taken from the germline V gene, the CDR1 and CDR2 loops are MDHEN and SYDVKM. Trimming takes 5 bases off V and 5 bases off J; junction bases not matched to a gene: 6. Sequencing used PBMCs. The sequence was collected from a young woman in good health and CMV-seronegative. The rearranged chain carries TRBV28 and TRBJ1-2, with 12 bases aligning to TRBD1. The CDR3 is CASSRGTGGRYGYTF. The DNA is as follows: TGTGCCAGCAGTCGCGGGACAGGGGGCAGGTATGGCTACACCTTC.